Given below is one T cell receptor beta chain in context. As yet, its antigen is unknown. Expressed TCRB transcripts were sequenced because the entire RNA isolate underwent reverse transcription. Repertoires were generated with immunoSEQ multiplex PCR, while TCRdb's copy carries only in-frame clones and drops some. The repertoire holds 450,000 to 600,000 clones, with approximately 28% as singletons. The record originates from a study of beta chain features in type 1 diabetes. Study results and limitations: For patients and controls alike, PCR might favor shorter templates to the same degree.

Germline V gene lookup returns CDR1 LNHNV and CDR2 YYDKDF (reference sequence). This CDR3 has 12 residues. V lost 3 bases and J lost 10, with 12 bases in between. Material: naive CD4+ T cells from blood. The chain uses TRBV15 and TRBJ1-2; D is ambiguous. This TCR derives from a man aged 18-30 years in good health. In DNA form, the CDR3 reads TGTGCCACCAGCAGCCCTCCCAGTTCCTACACCTTC. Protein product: CATSSPPSSYTF. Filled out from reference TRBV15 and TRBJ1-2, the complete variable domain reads DAMVIQNPRYQVTQFGKPVTLSCSQTLNHNVMYWYQQKSSQAPKLLFHYYDKDFNNEADTPDNFQSRRPNTSFCFLDIRSPGLGDTAMYLCATSSPPSSYTFGSGTRLTVV.